This TCR beta chain appears in the sequencing data of a study of blood T cell repertoires in COVID-19. In the study overall: Acute and convalescent COVID-19 specimens originated in the United States, Italy and Spain.

Participant ages covered 18 to 89 years across 20 to 30 US areas. Participants' reported clinical history set cohort assignment. Under the authors' procedure: Estimated nucleated cell counts came from reference gene primer amplification. Sequencing used immunoSEQ multiplex PCR; TCRdb keeps in-frame clones, though not all of them. That table supplies the V and J calls and clone size; D and trimming were determined from the DNA. The sample holds approximately 230,000 clones; more than 75% are singletons and the top ten take 1.5% to 2%. The clonotype originates from a man aged 35-49 years who had recovered from COVID-19. Sequenced sample: PBMCs or T cells enriched from blood (not recorded which).

The CDR3 reads CASSFEGTSGETQYF. As DNA, the CDR3 is TGTGCCAGCAGCTTTGAGGGGACTAGCGGTGAGACCCAGTACTTC. The chain couples TRBV7-2 to TRBJ2-5, with TRBD2 identical over 11 bases. The V and J ends lost 3 bases and 5 bases, in that order; junction bases with no gene match: 5. Germline assignment: CDR1 SGHTA and CDR2 FQGNSA. The CDR3 runs 15 residues.